The 32 T cell receptor beta chains in this list originate from one sample, sequenced in a study of OX40 agonist ivuxolimab in advanced cancers. Assay used: immunoSEQ multiplex PCR; TCRdb lists only in-frame clones, some missing. The sample consists of roughly 63,000 clones, roughly 86% of them appearing once. The sequenced sample was CD4+ or CD8+ T cells sorted from blood, obtained in a trial of the OX40 agonist ivuxolimab. Every receptor here comes from an adult with an advanced solid tumor such as melanoma, head and neck, liver or kidney cancer.

The CDR3 reads CASSSTGQDVGPETQYF. In nucleotides, the CDR3 is TGTGCCAGCAGCTCAACCGGACAGGACGTGGGTCCGGAGACCCAGTACTTC. The rearrangement links TRBV7-8 to TRBJ2-5, with 7 bases identical to TRBD1. The CDR3 spans 17 residues. Losses at the gene ends were 4 bases for V and 5 bases for J; bases not matched to a gene: 16. Germline-derived CDR1 and CDR2 are SGHVS and FQNEAQ.

The gene calls are TRBV10-2 and TRBJ1-5, with a weak D call TRBD1 (5 bases). The CDR3 length is 15 residues. V lost 0 bases, J lost 1 base, and 7 bases lay in between. Germline CDR1 is WSHSY and CDR2 is SAAADI. The chain's CDR3 is CASSESWGSNQPQHF. The CDR3 region has the DNA TGCGCCAGCAGTGAGTCGTGGGGGAGCAATCAGCCCCAGCATTTT.

V is TRBV29-1 and J is TRBJ2-1; 8 positions match TRBD2. After removal of 7 bases from V and 8 bases from J, the junction contained 16 bases not matched to a gene. The CDR3 totals 15 residues. From germline, CDR1 is SQVTM and CDR2 ANQGSEA. The CDR3 is CSARRGSGGGDEQFF. CDR3 DNA: TGCAGCGCTCGGAGAGGGAGCGGGGGTGGCGATGAGCAGTTCTTC.

The chain uses TRBV13 and TRBJ1-3, with D hard to call. V gave up 8 bases and J gave up 0 bases, with 11 bases separating them. The length of the CDR3 is 14 residues. Per the germline V gene, CDR1 is PRHDT and CDR2 is FYEKMQ (reference sequence). CDR3 sequence: CASRDTASGNTIYF. The CDR3 bases are TGTGCCAGCCGAGACACAGCCTCTGGAAACACCATATATTTT.

V usage is TRBV7-2 and J usage is TRBJ1-3; maybe TRBD1 (5 bases). Trimming took 0 bases from V and 2 from J, leaving 8 bases between them. Looked up from germline, CDR1 is SGHTA and CDR2 is FQGNSA. The CDR3 totals 15 residues. This chain's CDR3 is CASSLAGGAGNTIYF. The DNA for the CDR3 is TGTGCCAGCAGCTTAGCCGGGGGGGCTGGAAACACCATATATTTT.

This clone has a single count. The chain links TRBV4-1 to TRBJ2-3; 8 positions agree with TRBD2. The V segment lost 4 bases and the J segment 1 base; nucleotides outside the gene matches: 4. The CDR3 loop spans 15 amino acids. Looked up from germline, CDR1 is MGHRA and CDR2 is YSYEKL. DNA for the CDR3: TGCGCCAGCAGCCGAGGGACTAGTCGCACAGATACGCAGTATTTT. This encodes CASSRGTSRTDTQYF.

The chain employs TRBV4-1 and TRBJ2-2; 9 nucleotides match TRBD2. V lost 1 base and J lost 10; bases outside the gene matches: 10. This CDR3 is 16 amino acids long. Germline values: CDR1 MGHRA, CDR2 YSYEKL. CDR3 sequence reads: CASSQVGLAPAPELFF. Here the CDR3 DNA reads TGCGCCAGCAGCCAAGTGGGACTAGCTCCGGCCCCGGAGCTGTTTTTT.

This clone was picked up one time. The CDR3 region has the DNA TGTGCCAGCAGCTTAGCCAGAAAGGACCGCACAGATACGCAGTATTTT. As protein: CASSLARKDRTDTQYF. J is TRBJ2-3 and V is TRBV7-9; D unresolved. The CDR3 length is 16 residues. The ends were cut back, 0 bases at V and 1 base at J, with 11 bases in the middle. The germline CDR1 and CDR2 sequences are SEHNR and FQNEAQ (reference sequence).

V gene TRBV5-1 combines with J gene TRBJ2-2; D remains ambiguous. Trimming cost V 4 bases and J 6 bases, with 13 bases left between them. The CDR3 loop spans 14 amino acids. Germline V gives CDR1 SGHRS, CDR2 YFSETQ. CDR3 bases: TGCGCCAGCAGCCCGAGGATGTCGGCCGGGGAGCTGTTTTTT. This gives the protein CASSPRMSAGELFF.

CDR3 DNA: TGTGCCAGCAGCGCGAGACAGGGTAGCTACGAGCAGTACTTC. It translates to CASSARQGSYEQYF. The gene calls are TRBV9 and TRBJ2-7, with TRBD1 matching over 7 bases. The CDR3 has 14 amino acids. With 3 bases clipped from V and 3 bases from J, the junction kept 6 bases outside the gene matches. Germline CDR1 SGDLS, CDR2 YYNGEE. Variable domain in full (rest from reference TRBV9 and TRBJ2-7): DSGVTQTPKHLITATGQRVTLRCSPRSGDLSVYWYQQSLDQGLQFLIQYYNGEERAKGNILERFSAQQFPDLHSELNLSSLELGDSALYFCASSARQGSYEQYFGPGTRLTVT.

This chain uses TRBV29-1 with TRBJ2-2; D gene uncertain. CDR3 length: 13 residues. V was cut by 1 base and J by 0 bases, with 3 bases left in between. From germline, CDR1 is SQVTM and CDR2 ANQGSEA. The CDR3 sequence is CSVEVTNTGELFF. The CDR3 DNA sequence: TGCAGCGTTGAAGTCACGAACACCGGGGAGCTGTTTTTT.

This chain uses TRBV5-1 with TRBJ2-2; TRBD2 might be the D (6 bases). The germline gives CDR1 SGHRS, CDR2 YFSETQ. The CDR3 runs 15 residues. The V gene lost 2 bases and the J gene lost 0 bases, with 8 bases spanning the gap. The CDR3 DNA reads TGCGCCAGCAGCTTCTCTAGCGCGAACACCGGGGAGCTGTTTTTT. Residues: CASSFSSANTGELFF.

This clone was detected a few times. The chain employs TRBV9 and TRBJ1-1; TRBD1 matches at 10 bases. CDR1 SGDLS and CDR2 YYNGEE come from the germline V gene. CDR3 size: 14 residues. The V segment lost 4 bases and the J segment 6 bases; nucleotides outside the gene matches: 6. The CDR3 sequence is CASSMGQGIAEAFF. The CDR3, as DNA: TGTGCCAGCAGCATGGGACAGGGGATCGCTGAAGCTTTCTTT.

V is TRBV2 and J is TRBJ2-2; D is undetermined. Germline lookup yields CDR1 SNHLY and CDR2 FYNNEI. Trimming left V 5 bases short and J 5 bases short, with 9 bases between. CDR3 length equals 13 residues. The CDR3 bases are TGTGCCAGCAGTACCCAAGGGACCGGGGAGCTGTTTTTT. This translates into CASSTQGTGELFF.

Written as DNA, the CDR3 is TGTGCCAGCAGCCCCATCAGGAGGGGCACCTATAGCAATCAGCCCCAGCATTTT. Its protein product is CASSPIRRGTYSNQPQHF. V and J are TRBV14 and TRBJ1-5; tentatively, D is TRBD1 (5 bases). CDR1 and CDR2 (germline): SGHDN, FVKESK. The CDR3 runs to 18 residues. V was pared by 4 bases and J by 0 bases, with 19 bases between.

This clone was seen only once. The genes are TRBV28 and TRBJ2-6, with D hard to call. Germline V CDR1 and CDR2: MDHEN, SYDVKM. Trimming stripped 8 bases from V and 4 bases from J, with 9 bases between. The CDR3 extends over 13 amino acids. CDR3 region: CASEVSGANVLTF. The CDR3 bases are TGTGCCAGCGAGGTATCCGGGGCCAACGTCCTGACTTTC.

V usage is TRBV21-1 and J usage is TRBJ1-6; whether TRBD1, the table's D call, matches the DNA was not checked. TRBV21-1 is given as a pseudogene. CDR3 length: 15 residues. The CDR3 region is CASSGGGQVNSPLHF. Written as DNA, the CDR3 is TGTGCCAGCAGCGGGGGGGGACAGGTCAATTCACCCCTCCACTTT.

CDR3 nucleotides: TGTGCCAGCAAGGTTGCAGGGGGCGCGGGTGAAAAACTGTTTTTT. Amino acid sequence: CASKVAGGAGEKLFF. This sequence joins TRBV6-1 and TRBJ1-4; TRBD1 aligns across 8 bases. Germline CDR1 and CDR2: MNHNS and SASEGT. The CDR3 consists of 15 residues. V lost 7 bases to trimming and J lost 7 bases; unmatched junction nucleotides: 11.

The chain joins TRBV10-1 to TRBJ2-1, with 12 positions matching TRBD2. There are 15 residues in the CDR3. Germline values: CDR1 WNHNN, CDR2 SYGVQD (reference sequence). V trimming: 5 bases; J trimming: 5 bases; junction bases outside the gene matches: 4. The chain's CDR3 is CASSSLAGGNNEQFF. DNA for the CDR3: TGCGCCAGCAGTTCCCTAGCGGGGGGGAACAATGAGCAGTTCTTC.

The chain employs TRBV20-1 and TRBJ2-1; no clear D. CDR1 DFQATT and CDR2 SNEGSKA come from the germline V gene (reference sequence). V lost 1 base to trimming and J lost 9 bases, with 7 bases between them. The CDR3 has 11 amino acids. CDR3 in amino acids: CSARGAIEQFF. The CDR3, as DNA: TGCAGTGCTAGAGGGGCTATTGAGCAGTTCTTC.

This clone was detected a few times. This chain joins TRBV19 and TRBJ2-2, with TRBD2 matching over 7 bases. Germline-derived CDR1 and CDR2 are LNHDA and SQIVND (reference sequence). The V segment lost 4 bases and the J segment 7 bases; nucleotides outside the gene matches: 3. The CDR3 covers 13 residues. CDR3 sequence: CASSTIAGGELFF. For the CDR3, the DNA is TGTGCCAGTAGTACTATAGCGGGCGGGGAGCTGTTTTTT.

There are a few counts of this clone. The V call is TRBV7-8, the J call TRBJ2-1; TRBD1 might be the D (6 bases). Germline-derived CDR1 and CDR2 are SGHVS and FQNEAQ. This CDR3 contains 14 residues. Trimming left V 3 bases short and J 2 bases short, with 8 bases between. The CDR3 region has the DNA TGTGCCAGCAGCTTCCGGGACACCTACAATGAGCAGTTCTTC. Its protein product is CASSFRDTYNEQFF. The full variable domain, its missing parts supplied by reference TRBV7-8 and TRBJ2-1, is GAGVSQSPRYKVAKRGQDVALRCDPISGHVSLFWYQQALGQGPEFLTYFQNEAQLDKSGLPSDRFFAERPEGSVSTLKIQRTQQEDSAVYLCASSFRDTYNEQFFGPGTRLTVL.

V and J are TRBV2 and TRBJ2-2, with TRBD2 matching over 12 bases. After removal of 6 bases from V and 5 bases from J, the junction contained 4 bases not matched to a gene. This CDR3 region has 15 residues. The germline V gene encodes CDR1 SNHLY and CDR2 FYNNEI. CDR3 bases: TGTGCCAGCAGCCTCGGGACTAGCGGGACCGGGGAGCTGTTTTTT. Translation: CASSLGTSGTGELFF.

The chain joins TRBV4-3 to TRBJ2-2; 8 bases are a match to TRBD1. This CDR3 spans 16 amino acids. Germline CDR1 LGHNA, CDR2 YSLEER. The trim removed 2 bases at V and 9 bases at J, leaving 11 bases unmatched. The DNA of the CDR3 is TGCGCCAGCAGCCAAAGCCCGGGACAGGCGCACCGGGAGCTGTTTTTT. Residues: CASSQSPGQAHRELFF.

The chain combines TRBV6-5 with TRBJ1-2, with TRBD1 as a possible D gene (5 bases). The CDR3 is made up of 13 amino acids. The germline CDR1 and CDR2 sequences are MNHEY and SVGAGI. V gave up 2 bases and J gave up 6 bases, with 10 bases separating them. This CDR3 reads CASSYRGHHGYTF. The CDR3 DNA reads as TGTGCCAGCAGTTACAGGGGCCACCATGGCTACACCTTC.

V gene TRBV30 combines with J gene TRBJ1-4; TRBD1 agrees at 7 bases. Germline CDR1 GTSNPN, CDR2 SVGIG (reference sequence). Losses at the gene ends were 2 bases for V and 3 bases for J; bases not matched to a gene: 6. The CDR3 length is 15 residues. The CDR3 DNA reads as TGTGCCTGGAGTCGTAAGGGGGCTGCTAATGAAAAACTGTTTTTT. Protein: CAWSRKGAANEKLFF.

The rearrangement joins TRBV18 to TRBJ1-3; maybe TRBD1 (5 bases). The V gene lost 3 bases and the J gene lost 4 bases, with 10 bases spanning the gap. The CDR3 runs 14 residues. Germline CDR1 reads KGHSH; CDR2 reads LQKENI. CDR3 sequence reads: CASSPTGGGNTIYF. CDR3 in DNA: TGTGCCAGCTCACCCACAGGCGGAGGAAACACCATATATTTT. The full variable domain, in which reference TRBV18 and TRBJ1-3 provide the parts outside the CDR3, is NAGVMQNPRHLVRRRGQEARLRCSPMKGHSHVYWYRQLPEEGLKFMVYLQKENIIDESGMPKERFSAEFPKEGPSILRIQQVVRGDSAAYFCASSPTGGGNTIYFGEGSWLTVV.

The CDR3 DNA reads as TGTGCCAGCAGCTTACGGGGCGGGGGATACACCGGGGAGCTGTTTTTT. Its protein product is CASSLRGGGYTGELFF. V usage is TRBV7-2 and J usage is TRBJ2-2, with 7 bases aligning to TRBD2. Trimming removed 2 bases from V and 3 bases from J; junction bases left unmatched: 6. This CDR3 is 16 amino acids long. Germline CDR1 SGHTA, CDR2 FQGNSA. Drawing the rest from reference TRBV7-2 and TRBJ2-2, the complete variable domain is GAGVSQSPSNKVTEKGKDVELRCDPISGHTALYWYRQSLGQGLEFLIYFQGNSAPDKSGLPSDRFSAERTGGSVSTLTIQRTQQEDSAVYLCASSLRGGGYTGELFFGEGSRLTVL.

The chain has TRBV30 and TRBJ2-5, with D perhaps TRBD2 (6 bases). The CDR3 runs to 14 residues. Germline-derived CDR1 and CDR2 are GTSNPN and SVGIG (reference sequence). The ends were cut back, 2 bases at V and 1 base at J, with 11 bases in the middle. This chain's CDR3 is CAWSKTRGQETQYF. For the CDR3, the DNA is TGTGCCTGGAGTAAGACTAGGGGCCAAGAGACCCAGTACTTC.

CDR3 sequence (DNA): TGTGCCAGCAGTTTGACAGGTTTTAGCACTGAAGCTTTCTTT. Translation: CASSLTGFSTEAFF. The rearrangement uses TRBV6-5 and TRBJ1-1, with D perhaps matching TRBD1 (6 bases). V lost 4 bases and J 4 bases, leaving 13 bases between the germline ends. CDR1 and CDR2 from the germline V gene are MNHEY and SVGAGI. The CDR3 has 14 amino acids.

The genes are TRBV30 and TRBJ1-2; unclear D gene. Trimming left V 3 bases short and J 2 bases short, with 10 bases between. The germline V gene encodes CDR1 GTSNPN and CDR2 SVGIG (reference sequence). The CDR3 covers 13 residues. The CDR3 sequence: CAWRTGRNYGYTF. CDR3 nucleotides: TGTGCCTGGAGAACGGGCAGGAACTATGGCTACACCTTC.

V and J are TRBV29-1 and TRBJ2-3, with D perhaps TRBD2 (5 bases). V lost 6 bases, J lost 5 bases, and 18 bases lay in between. Per the germline V gene, CDR1 is SQVTM and CDR2 is ANQGSEA. There are 14 residues in the CDR3. CDR3 region: CSVHGGGLGDTQYF. The CDR3 bases are TGCAGCGTACATGGAGGTGGGTTAGGAGATACGCAGTATTTT.